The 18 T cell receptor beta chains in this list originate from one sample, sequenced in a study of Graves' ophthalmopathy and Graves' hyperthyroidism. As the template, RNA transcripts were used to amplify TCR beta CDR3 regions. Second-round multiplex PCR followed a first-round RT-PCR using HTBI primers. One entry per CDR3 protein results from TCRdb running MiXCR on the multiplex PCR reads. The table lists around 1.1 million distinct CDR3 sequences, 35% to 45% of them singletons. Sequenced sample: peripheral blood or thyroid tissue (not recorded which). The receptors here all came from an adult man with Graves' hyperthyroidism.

The CDR3 nucleotides are TGCGCCAGCAGCTTTGACGGGACAGGGACCCAGTACTTC. Its protein product is CASSFDGTGTQYF. This rearrangement joins TRBV5-1 to TRBJ2-5, with 8 bases fitting TRBD1. Germline V CDR1 and CDR2: SGHRS, YFSETQ. The ends lost 2 bases at V and 7 bases at J; junction bases unmatched: 4. The CDR3 loop spans 13 amino acids. The variable domain in full, completed from reference TRBV5-1 and TRBJ2-5, reads KAGVTQTPRYLIKTRGQQVTLSCSPISGHRSVSWYQQTPGQGLQFLFEYFSETQRNKGNFPGRFSGRQFSNSRSEMNVSTLELGDSALYLCASSFDGTGTQYFGPGTRLLVL.

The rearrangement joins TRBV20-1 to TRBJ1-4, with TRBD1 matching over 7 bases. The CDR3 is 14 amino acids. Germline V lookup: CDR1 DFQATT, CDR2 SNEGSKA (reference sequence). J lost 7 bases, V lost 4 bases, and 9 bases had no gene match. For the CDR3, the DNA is TGCAGTGCTACATGGACAGGTCATGGTGAAAAACTGTTTTTT. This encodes CSATWTGHGEKLFF.

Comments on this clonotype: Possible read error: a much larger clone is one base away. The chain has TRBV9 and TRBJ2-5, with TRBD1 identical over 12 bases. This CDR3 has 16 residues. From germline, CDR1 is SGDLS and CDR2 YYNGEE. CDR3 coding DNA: TGTGCCAGCAGCGCCGGGACAGGGGGCGGAGTAGAGACCCGGTACTTC. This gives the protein CASSAGTGGGVETRYF.

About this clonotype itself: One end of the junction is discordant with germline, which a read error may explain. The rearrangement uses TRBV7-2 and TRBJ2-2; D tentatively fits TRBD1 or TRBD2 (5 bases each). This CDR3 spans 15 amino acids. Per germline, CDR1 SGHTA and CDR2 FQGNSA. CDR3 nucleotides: TGTGCCAGCAGTTTAGCAGGGTCGGGGTCCGGGGAGCTGTTTTTT. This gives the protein CASSLAGSGSGELFF. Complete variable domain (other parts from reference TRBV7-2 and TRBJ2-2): GAGVSQSPSNKVTEKGKDVELRCDPISGHTALYWYRQSLGQGLEFLIYFQGNSAPDKSGLPSDRFSAERTGGSVSTLTIQRTQQEDSAVYLCASSLAGSGSGELFFGEGSRLTVL.

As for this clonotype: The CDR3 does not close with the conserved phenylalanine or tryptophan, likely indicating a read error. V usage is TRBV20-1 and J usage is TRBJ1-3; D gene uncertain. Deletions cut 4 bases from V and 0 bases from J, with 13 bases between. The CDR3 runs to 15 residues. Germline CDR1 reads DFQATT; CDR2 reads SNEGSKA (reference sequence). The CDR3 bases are TGCAGTGCTATTCCCAGGCTCCACTCTGGAAACACCATATATCTT. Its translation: CSAIPRLHSGNTIYL.

The CDR3 sequence: CASSLVFSVDEQYF. For the CDR3, the DNA is TGTGCCAGCAGCTTAGTTTTTAGCGTCGACGAGCAGTACTTC. The chain couples TRBV7-2 to TRBJ2-7; D might be TRBD2 (5 bases). Germline V gene sequence: CDR1 SGHTA, CDR2 FQGNSA. This CDR3 comprises 14 residues. V lost 1 base, J lost 5 bases, and 12 bases lay in between.

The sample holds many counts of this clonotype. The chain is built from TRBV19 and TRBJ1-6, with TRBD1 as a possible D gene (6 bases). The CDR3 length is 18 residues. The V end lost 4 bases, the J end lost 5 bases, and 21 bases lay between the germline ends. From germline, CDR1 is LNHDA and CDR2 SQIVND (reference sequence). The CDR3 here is CASSKFVAQGSNNSPLHF. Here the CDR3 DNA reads TGTGCCAGTAGTAAGTTCGTCGCCCAGGGGAGTAATAATTCACCCCTCCACTTT.

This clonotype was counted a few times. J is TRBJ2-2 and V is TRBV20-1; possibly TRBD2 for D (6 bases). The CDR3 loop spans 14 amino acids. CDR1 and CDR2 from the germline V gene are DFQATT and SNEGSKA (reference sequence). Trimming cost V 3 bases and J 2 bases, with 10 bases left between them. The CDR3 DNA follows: TGCAGTGCTAGGACGACTAGTAACACCGGGGAGCTGTTTTTT. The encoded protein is CSARTTSNTGELFF.

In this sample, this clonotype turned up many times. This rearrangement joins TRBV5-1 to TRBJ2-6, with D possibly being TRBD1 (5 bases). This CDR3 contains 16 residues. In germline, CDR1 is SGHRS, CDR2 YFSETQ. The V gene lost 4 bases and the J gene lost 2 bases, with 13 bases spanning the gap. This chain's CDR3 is CASSGLSRAGANVLTF. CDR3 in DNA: TGCGCCAGCAGCGGCCTATCCAGGGCTGGGGCCAACGTCCTGACTTTC.

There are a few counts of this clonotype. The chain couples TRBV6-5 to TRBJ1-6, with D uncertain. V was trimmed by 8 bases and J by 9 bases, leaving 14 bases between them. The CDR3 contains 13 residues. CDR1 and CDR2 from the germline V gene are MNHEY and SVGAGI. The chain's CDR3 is CASGLAGASPLHF. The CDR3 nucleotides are TGTGCCAGCGGGCTGGCAGGAGCTTCACCCCTCCACTTT.

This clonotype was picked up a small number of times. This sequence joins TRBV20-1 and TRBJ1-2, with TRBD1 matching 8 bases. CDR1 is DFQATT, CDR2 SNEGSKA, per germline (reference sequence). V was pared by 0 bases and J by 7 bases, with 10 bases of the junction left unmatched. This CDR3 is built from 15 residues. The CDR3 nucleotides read TGCAGTGCTAGAGACCCTGAGCAGGGGGCGGTTGGCTACACCTTC. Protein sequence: CSARDPEQGAVGYTF.

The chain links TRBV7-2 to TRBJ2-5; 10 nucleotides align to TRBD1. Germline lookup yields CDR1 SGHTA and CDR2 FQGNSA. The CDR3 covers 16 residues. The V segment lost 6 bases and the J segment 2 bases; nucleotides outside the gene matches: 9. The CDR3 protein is CASSLLRTGGQETQYF. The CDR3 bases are TGTGCCAGCAGTCTCCTCCGGACAGGGGGGCAAGAGACCCAGTACTTC.

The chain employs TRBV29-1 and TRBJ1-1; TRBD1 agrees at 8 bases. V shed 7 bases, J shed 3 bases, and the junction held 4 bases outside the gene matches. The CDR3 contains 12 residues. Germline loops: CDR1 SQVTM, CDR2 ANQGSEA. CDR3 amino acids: CSARDRYTEAFF. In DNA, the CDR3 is TGCAGCGCGCGGGACAGGTACACTGAAGCTTTCTTT.

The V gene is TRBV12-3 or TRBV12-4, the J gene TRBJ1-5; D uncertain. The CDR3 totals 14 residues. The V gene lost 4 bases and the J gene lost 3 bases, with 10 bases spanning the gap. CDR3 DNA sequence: TGTGCCAGCAGTTCTCTGCGTGCCAATCAGCCCCAGCATTTT. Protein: CASSSLRANQPQHF.

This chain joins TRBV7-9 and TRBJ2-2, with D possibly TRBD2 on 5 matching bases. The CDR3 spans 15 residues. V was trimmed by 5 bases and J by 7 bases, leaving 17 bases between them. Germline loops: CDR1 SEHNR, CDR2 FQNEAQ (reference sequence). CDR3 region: CASSPRGRTGGELFF. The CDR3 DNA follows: TGTGCCAGCAGCCCCCGAGGGCGGACTGGCGGGGAGCTGTTTTTT.

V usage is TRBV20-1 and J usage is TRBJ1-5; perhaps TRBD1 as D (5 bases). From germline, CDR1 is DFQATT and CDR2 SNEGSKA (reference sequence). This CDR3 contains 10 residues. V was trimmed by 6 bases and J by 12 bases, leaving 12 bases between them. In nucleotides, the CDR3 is TGCAGTGCGAATGCAGGGTACCAGCATTTT. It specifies CSANAGYQHF.

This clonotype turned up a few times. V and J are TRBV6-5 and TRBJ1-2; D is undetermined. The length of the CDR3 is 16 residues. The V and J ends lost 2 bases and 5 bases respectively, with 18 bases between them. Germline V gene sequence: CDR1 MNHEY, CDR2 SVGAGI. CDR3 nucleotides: TGTGCCAGCAGTTACAGATCGGACCGCCCGACGTATGGCTACACCTTC. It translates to CASSYRSDRPTYGYTF.

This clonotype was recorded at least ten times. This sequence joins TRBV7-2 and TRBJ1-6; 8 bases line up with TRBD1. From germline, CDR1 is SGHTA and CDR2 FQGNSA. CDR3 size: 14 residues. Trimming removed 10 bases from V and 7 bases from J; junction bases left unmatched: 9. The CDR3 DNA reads TGTGCCACCGAATTTGCAGGGGGCAATTCACCCCTCCACTTT. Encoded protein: CATEFAGGNSPLHF. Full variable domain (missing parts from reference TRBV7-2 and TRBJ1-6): GAGVSQSPSNKVTEKGKDVELRCDPISGHTALYWYRQSLGQGLEFLIYFQGNSAPDKSGLPSDRFSAERTGGSVSTLTIQRTQQEDSAVYLCATEFAGGNSPLHFGNGTRLTVT.